The next 21 T cell receptor beta chains were all read from a single sample in a study of response to subunit inactivated influenza vaccine. TCRdb analysed the RT-PCR reads with MiXCR anew, one entry per CDR3 protein. The sample has fewer than 250,000 distinct CDR3 sequences, around an eighth seen once. The specimen was CD8+ T cells sorted from PBMCs, collected around 5 days after vaccination. The receptors originated from a man aged 50-60 years who received an inactivated influenza vaccine.

This clonotype has only a few counts. The chain is built from TRBV7-9 and TRBJ1-1; D is unclear. The CDR3 consists of 15 residues. Trimming pared 1 base from V and 2 bases from J, leaving 11 bases between. The germline gives CDR1 SEHNR, CDR2 FQNEAQ (reference sequence). The CDR3 DNA reads TGTGCCAGCAGCTTAGGGGCTCACGATAACACTGAAGCTTTCTTT. Amino acid sequence: CASSLGAHDNTEAFF.

The chain employs TRBV7-2 and TRBJ2-1; D uncertain. CDR1 is SGHTA, CDR2 FQGNSA, per germline. The CDR3 extends over 13 amino acids. The V end was cut by 4 bases, the J end by 8 bases, with 12 bases between. The CDR3 coding sequence is TGTGCCAGCAGCTCAAAGCCGGGCTATGAGCAGTTCTTC. Protein: CASSSKPGYEQFF.

As DNA, the CDR3 is TGCGCCAGCAGCTTGGCCATCGGGTTCGCGAACACCGGGGAGCTGTTTTTT. Its protein is CASSLAIGFANTGELFF. The chain couples TRBV5-1 to TRBJ2-2; no clear D gene. Trimming cost V 0 bases and J 0 bases, with 12 bases left between them. Germline V gene data show CDR1 as SGHRS and CDR2 as YFSETQ. The CDR3 is made up of 17 amino acids.

This clonotype has at least ten counts. The chain recombines TRBV11-2 with TRBJ2-1; TRBD1 is a possible D gene (6 bases). The V gene's germline CDR1 is SGHAT and CDR2 FQNNGV. The CDR3 is 16 residues long. Trimming took 0 bases from V and 6 from J, leaving 15 bases between them. The CDR3 bases are TGTGCCAGCAGCTTAGAGCAGGGGCTTATACTCAATGAGCAGTTCTTC. Translation: CASSLEQGLILNEQFF.

This rearrangement joins TRBV6-5 to TRBJ1-5; TRBD1 might be the D (5 bases). V was shortened by 2 bases and J by 1 base, with 12 bases between the two germline ends. Germline CDR1 and CDR2: MNHEY and SVGAGI. The CDR3 runs to 16 residues. CDR3 in amino acids: CASSYTRGGSNQPQHF. CDR3 DNA sequence: TGTGCCAGCAGTTACACCCGTGGGGGGAGCAATCAGCCCCAGCATTTT.

V usage is TRBV7-9 and J usage is TRBJ2-1, with D unresolved. The CDR3 extends over 15 amino acids. Germline loops: CDR1 SEHNR, CDR2 FQNEAQ (reference sequence). Trimming took off 5 bases at V and 4 bases at J, with 15 bases between the two ends. The CDR3: CASSPQRAPYNEQFF. CDR3 in DNA: TGTGCCAGCAGCCCTCAGCGAGCTCCATACAATGAGCAGTTCTTC.

This clonotype has a count of ten or more. V gene TRBV7-9 combines with J gene TRBJ2-5; the match to TRBD2 covers 7 bases. The V gene end was trimmed by 4 bases and the J gene end by 5 bases; junction bases not matched to a gene: 10. CDR3 length: 15 residues. Germline V gene sequence: CDR1 SEHNR, CDR2 FQNEAQ (reference sequence). DNA for the CDR3: TGTGCCAGCAGCTCTCACGGGGGGATCACGGAGACCCAGTACTTC. Amino acids: CASSSHGGITETQYF. The entire variable domain, with the rest obtained from reference TRBV7-9 and TRBJ2-5, is as follows: DTGVSQNPRHKITKRGQNVTFRCDPISEHNRLYWYRQTLGQGPEFLTYFQNEAQLEKSRLLSDRFSAERPKGSFSTLEIQRTEQGDSAMYLCASSSHGGITETQYFGPGTRLLVL.

This chain connects TRBV20-1 to TRBJ2-3; D gene unclear. The V end was cut by 1 base, the J end by 1 base, with 9 bases between. Looked up from germline, CDR1 is DFQATT and CDR2 is SNEGSKA (reference sequence). This CDR3 comprises 14 residues. The CDR3 protein is CSARGAIGTDTQYF. The CDR3 DNA reads as TGCAGTGCTAGAGGGGCTATCGGCACAGATACGCAGTATTTT.

This clonotype was seen many times. The chain combines TRBV7-6 with TRBJ1-1; a weak D match, TRBD1 (6 bases). V lost 5 bases and J 8 bases, leaving 9 bases between the germline ends. CDR1 is SGHVS, CDR2 FNYEAQ, per germline. This CDR3 contains 11 residues. The CDR3 DNA follows: TGTGCCAGCAGCCCAGGGACAGAAGCTTTCTTT. Translating it yields CASSPGTEAFF.

This clonotype was seen only a few times. The rearrangement links TRBV2 to TRBJ2-7, with 7 bases aligning to TRBD2. J was trimmed by 0 bases and V by 6 bases; bases with no gene match: 17. Germline values: CDR1 SNHLY, CDR2 FYNNEI. The CDR3 length is 18 residues. This CDR3 reads CASSNDPAGLIVSYEQYF. The CDR3 coding sequence is TGTGCCAGCAGCAACGATCCAGCGGGGTTAATAGTCTCCTACGAGCAGTACTTC.

This chain connects TRBV20-1 to TRBJ2-2, with D perhaps matching TRBD2 (5 bases). This CDR3 is built from 14 residues. V dropped 6 bases and J dropped 3 bases, with 14 bases sitting between them. The germline V gene has CDR1 DFQATT and CDR2 SNEGSKA (reference sequence). In DNA, the CDR3 is TGCAGTGCGCTTACTAGGGAATACACCGGGGAGCTGTTTTTT. Translation: CSALTREYTGELFF.

In its sample, this clonotype was seen a few times. This CDR3 reads CASSYSWGYTEAFF. In DNA, the CDR3 is TGTGCCAGCAGTTACTCGTGGGGATACACTGAAGCTTTCTTT. The chain links TRBV6-5 to TRBJ1-1, with D unresolved. Trimming pared 0 bases from V and 3 bases from J, leaving 8 bases between. This CDR3 is 14 amino acids long. CDR1 and CDR2 (germline): MNHEY, SVGAGI.

This clonotype came up a few times. The genes are TRBV24-1 and TRBJ2-7, with D maybe TRBD1 (5 bases). The CDR3 runs 15 residues. V was shortened by 3 bases and J by 2 bases, with 13 bases between the two germline ends. Germline CDR1 KGHDR, CDR2 SFDVKD. CDR3 DNA: TGTGCCACCAGTGATGGACGGGCAGGGACCTACGAGCAGTACTTC. Translated, it gives CATSDGRAGTYEQYF.

The chain couples TRBV28 to TRBJ1-3, with D perhaps matching TRBD1 (6 bases). Trimming left V 6 bases short and J 3 bases short, with 15 bases between. CDR1 is MDHEN, CDR2 SYDVKM, per germline. The CDR3 spans 15 residues. The CDR3: CASSLSGAYGNTIYF. Written as DNA, the CDR3 is TGTGCCAGCAGCCTGTCAGGGGCTTATGGAAACACCATATATTTT.

This chain connects TRBV3-1 to TRBJ2-3; 9 bases are shared with TRBD1. Germline V gene sequence: CDR1 LGHDT, CDR2 YNNKEL (reference sequence). There are 17 residues in the CDR3. V lost 11 bases and J lost 4; bases outside the gene matches: 19. The CDR3 sequence: CASTQEGNDRGADTQYF. The CDR3 DNA sequence: TGTGCCTCCACCCAAGAAGGGAACGACAGGGGGGCAGATACGCAGTATTTT.

V is TRBV4-3 and J is TRBJ1-1, with a weak D call TRBD1 (6 bases). The CDR3 is 19 amino acids. The V end lost 1 base, the J end lost 0 bases, and 21 bases lay between the germline ends. Germline V CDR1 and CDR2: LGHNA, YSLEER. This CDR3 reads CASSQGTGTDLLVNTEAFF. The CDR3 nucleotides are TGCGCCAGCAGCCAAGGTACAGGGACGGATTTACTCGTGAACACTGAAGCTTTCTTT.

The V call is TRBV12-3 or TRBV12-4, the J call TRBJ2-3; D possibly matches TRBD1 or TRBD2 (5 bases each). The CDR3 contains 12 residues. The germline V and J ends were trimmed by 5 bases and 10 bases, with 13 bases remaining between them. CDR3 residues: CASSPLRDAQYF. Here the CDR3 DNA reads TGTGCCAGCAGTCCCCTCAGGGACGCGCAGTATTTT.

This clonotype turned up a few times. J is TRBJ2-3 and V is TRBV30; 10 bases are shared with TRBD1. The V segment lost 1 base and the J segment 4 bases; nucleotides outside the gene matches: 5. This CDR3 is built from 15 residues. Germline V gives CDR1 GTSNPN, CDR2 SVGIG (reference sequence). Written as DNA, the CDR3 is TGTGCCTGGAGTGAGACAGGGGGCGGGCCAGATACGCAGTATTTT. This translates into CAWSETGGGPDTQYF. The full variable domain, its missing parts supplied by reference TRBV30 and TRBJ2-3, is SQTIHQWPATLVQPVGSPLSLECTVEGTSNPNLYWYRQAAGRGLQLLFYSVGIGQISSEVPQNLSASRPQDRQFILSSKKLLLSDSGFYLCAWSETGGGPDTQYFGPGTRLTVL.

Remarks on this clonotype: With a much larger clone just one base away, this may be a read error. The chain couples TRBV12-3 or TRBV12-4 to TRBJ2-7; TRBD1 aligns across 12 bases. The CDR3 has 15 amino acids. CDR3: CASSLTGTGGHERYF. Here the CDR3 DNA reads TGTGCCAGCAGTTTGACGGGGACAGGGGGCCACGAGCGGTACTTC.

This clonotype was detected ten times or more. The chain combines TRBV12-3 or TRBV12-4 with TRBJ2-7; a possible D gene is TRBD1 (7 bases). This CDR3 is built from 14 residues. The germline V and J ends were trimmed by 3 bases and 2 bases, with 11 bases remaining between them. The CDR3 loop is CASSFGGGPYEQYF. The CDR3 DNA reads TGTGCCAGCAGTTTTGGAGGGGGCCCCTACGAGCAGTACTTC.

This chain connects TRBV6-1 to TRBJ1-2; D unclear. Germline V gene sequence: CDR1 MNHNS, CDR2 SASEGT. Between the trimmed V and J ends, which lost 1 base and 3 bases, there was a span of 9 bases. The CDR3 length is 14 residues. CDR3 DNA: TGTGCCAGCAGTGAAGAGGAATACGACTATGGCTACACCTTC. Translated: CASSEEEYDYGYTF.